This T cell receptor beta chain was recovered during a study of blood T cell repertoires in COVID-19. Overall study context: From T cells, B-cell-depleted T cells, or PBMCs came the material, which was cDNA or gDNA.

TCRdb's table, derived via immunoSEQ multiplex PCR, lists solely in-frame clones and lacks some. The sample carries around 420,000 clones, roughly 87% recorded once. Trimming took 0 bases from V and 3 from J, leaving 7 bases between them. This CDR3 is built from 14 residues. Germline lookup yields CDR1 KGHSH and CDR2 LQKENI. This TCR derives from a woman aged 40-49 years with acute COVID-19. The chain recombines TRBV18 with TRBJ2-3; possible D gene TRBD2, 5 bases. The material sequenced was PBMCs or T cells enriched from blood (not recorded which). In DNA form, the CDR3 reads TGTGCCAGCTCACCACCTATAGCGACAGATACGCAGTATTTT. Protein sequence: CASSPPIATDTQYF.